Listed here are 5 T cell receptor beta chains from one sample, sequenced in a study of chemoradiotherapy in HPV16-positive cancers. TCRdb's copy holds only in-frame clones and misses some; the assay was immunoSEQ multiplex PCR. The sample has some 12,000 clones, roughly 78% seen once; the top ten hold 8% to 9%. This specimen was acquired from a patient who underwent chemoradiotherapy. The receptors originated from a human donor with HPV-associated anogenital cancer.

CDR3 bases: TGCGCCAGCAGCTTGGAACTAGCGGGAGGTTACTACGAGCAGTACTTC. Encoded protein: CASSLELAGGYYEQYF. This chain connects TRBV5-1 to TRBJ2-7; TRBD2 aligns across 12 bases. The CDR3 has 16 residues. Germline CDR1 reads SGHRS; CDR2 reads YFSETQ. V gave up 0 bases and J gave up 3 bases; unmatched junction bases: 4. The full variable domain, completed using reference TRBV5-1 and TRBJ2-7, is KAGVTQTPRYLIKTRGQQVTLSCSPISGHRSVSWYQQTPGQGLQFLFEYFSETQRNKGNFPGRFSGRQFSNSRSEMNVSTLELGDSALYLCASSLELAGGYYEQYFGPGTRLTVT.

J is TRBJ2-7 and V is TRBV28; possible D gene TRBD2, 6 bases. The germline gives CDR1 MDHEN, CDR2 SYDVKM. The germline V and J ends were trimmed by 5 bases and 4 bases, with 18 bases remaining between them. The CDR3 contains 15 residues. The CDR3 spells CASSPPASVIYEQYF. CDR3 coding DNA: TGTGCCAGCAGTCCCCCCGCTAGCGTGATTTACGAGCAGTACTTC.

This chain links TRBV5-1 with TRBJ2-3; either TRBD1 or TRBD2 may supply D (5 bases each). CDR3 length: 13 residues. V was trimmed by 4 bases and J by 4 bases, leaving 10 bases between them. Germline lookup yields CDR1 SGHRS and CDR2 YFSETQ. The CDR3 region is CASSGTVADTQYF. The CDR3 DNA is TGCGCCAGCAGCGGGACGGTCGCAGATACGCAGTATTTT. Full variable domain (outside the CDR3, taken from reference TRBV5-1 and TRBJ2-3): KAGVTQTPRYLIKTRGQQVTLSCSPISGHRSVSWYQQTPGQGLQFLFEYFSETQRNKGNFPGRFSGRQFSNSRSEMNVSTLELGDSALYLCASSGTVADTQYFGPGTRLTVL.

J is TRBJ2-7 and V is TRBV15; TRBD2 might be the D (6 bases). V was trimmed by 8 bases and J by 3 bases, leaving 23 bases between them. Germline V gives CDR1 LNHNV, CDR2 YYDKDF (reference sequence). The CDR3 loop spans 16 amino acids. CDR3 amino acids: CATAEEGPGIIYEQYF. The CDR3 DNA reads as TGTGCCACCGCCGAGGAGGGACCCGGGATCATCTACGAGCAGTACTTC.

The chain has TRBV19 and TRBJ2-5, with a possible D match to TRBD1 (5 bases). CDR3 length: 16 residues. Trimming pared 3 bases from V and 5 bases from J, leaving 19 bases between. Germline V CDR1 and CDR2: LNHDA, SQIVND (reference sequence). The CDR3 nucleotides are TGTGCCAGTAGTATTCAGGGTTTTGGGTTTCGGGAGACCCAGTACTTC. Protein: CASSIQGFGFRETQYF.